A selection of T cell receptor beta chains follows, all from one sample in a study of T cell responses to AZD1222 COVID-19 vaccine. The repertoire was sequenced with immunoSEQ multiplex PCR; TCRdb's copy has only in-frame clones and lacks some. The sample lists 120,000 or so clones, about nine tenths occurring once. Here the sequenced sample was peripheral blood, taken 28 days after the second AZD1222 dose. The receptors were sampled from an adult who received the AZD1222 COVID-19 vaccine. CDR3s include the opening cysteine and the closing phenylalanine or tryptophan. Fields, in order: CDR3 protein, CDR3 DNA, V gene, J gene, D gene. D genes are given only for firm matches.

CDR3aa: CASSFGQNNEKLFF
CDR3nt: TGTGCCAGCAGCTTCGGTCAGAATAATGAAAAACTGTTTTTT
v_gene: TRBV7-9
j_gene: TRBJ1-4
d_gene: .

CDR3aa: CASSQGGAYGYTF
CDR3nt: TGCGCCAGCAGCCAAGGGGGGGCCTATGGCTACACCTTC
v_gene: TRBV4-3
j_gene: TRBJ1-2
d_gene: .

CDR3aa: CSVRTGSYEQYF
CDR3nt: TGCAGCGTTCGAACAGGCTCCTACGAGCAGTACTTC
v_gene: TRBV29-1
j_gene: TRBJ2-7
d_gene: .

CDR3aa: CASRPRGSNYGYTF
CDR3nt: TGTGCCAGCAGGCCCCGGGGCAGCAACTATGGCTACACCTTC
v_gene: TRBV2
j_gene: TRBJ1-2
d_gene: .

CDR3aa: CSVGSASEQFF
CDR3nt: TGCAGCGTCGGGAGTGCCTCTGAGCAGTTCTTC
v_gene: TRBV29-1
j_gene: TRBJ2-1
d_gene: .

CDR3aa: CASSGTSGGFTDTQYF
CDR3nt: TGTGCCAGCAGCGGGACTAGCGGGGGGTTCACAGATACGCAGTATTTT
v_gene: TRBV5-5
j_gene: TRBJ2-3
d_gene: TRBD2

CDR3aa: CASSQAGEISPLHF
CDR3nt: TGCGCCAGCAGCCAAGCAGGGGAGATTTCACCCCTCCACTTT
v_gene: TRBV4-3
j_gene: TRBJ1-6
d_gene: .

CDR3aa: CASSPAMKETQYF
CDR3nt: TGTGCCAGCTCACCAGCAATGAAAGAGACCCAGTACTTC
v_gene: TRBV18
j_gene: TRBJ2-5
d_gene: .

CDR3aa: CASVRGGSYNEQFF
CDR3nt: TGTGCCAGCGTACGAGGGGGGTCCTACAATGAGCAGTTCTTC
v_gene: TRBV19
j_gene: TRBJ2-1
d_gene: .

CDR3aa: CASSPTAGGNTIYF
CDR3nt: TGTGCCAGCAGCCCTACCGCTGGAGGAAACACCATATATTTT
v_gene: TRBV3-1/TRBV3-2
j_gene: TRBJ1-3
d_gene: .

CDR3aa: CASSDQGRWQPQHF
CDR3nt: TGTGCCAGCAGTGACCAGGGGAGATGGCAGCCCCAGCATTTT
v_gene: TRBV6-1
j_gene: TRBJ1-5
d_gene: .